This T cell receptor (beta chain) was recorded in a study of blood T cell repertoires in COVID-19. For the study at large: Sources were T cells, B-cell-depleted T cells, or PBMCs; the material itself was cDNA or gDNA.

Method: immunoSEQ multiplex PCR; TCRdb's copy keeps in-frame clones and lacks some. The repertoire consists of roughly 70,000 clones, with about 80% occurring once and the leading ten covering around 28%. V gave up 2 bases and J gave up 4 bases, with 13 bases separating them. This CDR3 is built from 14 residues. Germline CDR1 SGDLS, CDR2 YYNGEE. The material sequenced was peripheral blood. This chain links TRBV9 with TRBJ2-7; D is possibly TRBD2 (5 bases). The clonotype was recovered from a human donor in a cohort sampled during active COVID-19. CDR3 amino acids: CASSVGSGSYEQYF. CDR3 DNA sequence: TGTGCCAGCAGCGTGGGCAGCGGCTCATACGAGCAGTACTTC.